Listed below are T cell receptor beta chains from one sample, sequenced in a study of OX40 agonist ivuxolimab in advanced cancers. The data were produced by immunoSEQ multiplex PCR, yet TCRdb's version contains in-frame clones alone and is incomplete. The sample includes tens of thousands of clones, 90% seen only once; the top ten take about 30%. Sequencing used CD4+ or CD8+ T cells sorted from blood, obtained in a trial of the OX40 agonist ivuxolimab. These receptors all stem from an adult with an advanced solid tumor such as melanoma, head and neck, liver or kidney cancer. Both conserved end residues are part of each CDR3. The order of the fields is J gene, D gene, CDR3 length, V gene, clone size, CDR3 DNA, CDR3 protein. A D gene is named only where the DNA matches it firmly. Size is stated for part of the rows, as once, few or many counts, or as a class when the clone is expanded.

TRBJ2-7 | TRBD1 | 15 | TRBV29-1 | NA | TGCAGCGTTGGCCTGTGGGACAGGGGGCACTACGAGCAGTACTTC | CSVGLWDRGHYEQYF
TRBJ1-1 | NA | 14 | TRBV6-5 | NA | TGTGCCAGCAGTTACGCGGGAGGGAACACTGAAGCTTTCTTT | CASSYAGGNTEAFF
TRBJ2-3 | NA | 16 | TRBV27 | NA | TGTGCCAGCAGATCCCCCGGGACGTTTATAACAGATACGCAGTATTTT | CASRSPGTFITDTQYF
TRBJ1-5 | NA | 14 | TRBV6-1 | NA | TGTGCCAGCAGTGAAGTAGGCCCTAATCAGCCCCAGCATTTT | CASSEVGPNQPQHF
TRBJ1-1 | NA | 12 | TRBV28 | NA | TGTGCCAGCAGGCATCCGAACACTGAAGCTTTCTTT | CASRHPNTEAFF
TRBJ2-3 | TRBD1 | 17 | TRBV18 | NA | TGTGCCAGCTCACTCTCGGAGACAGGGACGTGGCGAGATACGCAGTATTTT | CASSLSETGTWRDTQYF
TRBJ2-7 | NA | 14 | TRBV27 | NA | TGTGCCAGCAGTTTCAAAGGGGGAACCTACGAGCAGTACTTC | CASSFKGGTYEQYF
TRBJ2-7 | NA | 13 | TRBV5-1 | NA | TGCGCCAGCAGCTTCCGGTCATTACACGAGCAGTACTTC | CASSFRSLHEQYF
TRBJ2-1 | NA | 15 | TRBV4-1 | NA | TGCGCCAGCAGCCAAGATAGGGGGGACGTCGATGAGCAGTTCTTC | CASSQDRGDVDEQFF
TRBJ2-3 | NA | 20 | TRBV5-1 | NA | TGCGCCAGCAGCCCGCGCGGACGAGATCGAACTTTGCCTAGCACAGATACGCAGTATTTT | CASSPRGRDRTLPSTDTQYF
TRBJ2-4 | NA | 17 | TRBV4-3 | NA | TGCGCCAGCAGCCAAGATTACGAAACCCTAACCAAAAACATTCAGTACTTC | CASSQDYETLTKNIQYF
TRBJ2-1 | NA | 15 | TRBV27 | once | TGTGCCAGCAGTTTGCAACAGTCCCTCTCCAATGAGCAGTTCTTC | CASSLQQSLSNEQFF
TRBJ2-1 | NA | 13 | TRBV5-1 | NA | TGCGCCAGCAGCTTGGCCCCCCCCAATGAGCAGTTCTTC | CASSLAPPNEQFF
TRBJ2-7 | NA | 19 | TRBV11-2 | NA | TGTGCCAGCAGCTTAGATCGGTCCTTAGGGGCGGAGCCAATCTACGAGCAGTACTTC | CASSLDRSLGAEPIYEQYF
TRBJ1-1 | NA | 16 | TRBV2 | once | TGTGCCAGCAGTGGATTGGGACGGCAGCTGAACACTGAAGCTTTCTTT | CASSGLGRQLNTEAFF